These T cell receptor beta chains were read from a single sample in a study of cytomegalovirus exposure and HLA in healthy donors. Only in-frame clones appear in the TCRdb table, and some are missing; sequencing was by immunoSEQ multiplex PCR. Here the sample spans roughly 180,000 clones, approximately 88% being singletons. The sample consisted of PBMCs. The receptors shown here come from a boy younger than 10 in good health and CMV-seronegative. CDR3s include the opening cysteine and the closing phenylalanine or tryptophan. A D gene is named only where the DNA matches it firmly. Clone size is given for some rows only: seen once, a few or many times, or a class if the clone is expanded.

-	-	TRBJ2-1	TRBV7-2	TGTGCCAGCAGCTCGGGACACCACTCCTACAATGAGCAGTTCTTC	CASSSGHHSYNEQFF
-	once	TRBJ2-2	TRBV28	TGTGCCAGCAGTCCCGACAGGAGAGGAACCGGGGAGCTGTTTTTT	CASSPDRRGTGELFF
TRBD1	-	TRBJ1-4	TRBV19	TGTGCCAGTAGAAAATTCGGGACAGGCCATGAAAAACTGTTTTTT	CASRKFGTGHEKLFF
TRBD2	-	TRBJ2-2	TRBV27	TGTGCCAGCAGTTCCCCTCGGACTAGCGACACCGGGGAGCTGTTTTTT	CASSSPRTSDTGELFF
TRBD2	-	TRBJ2-1	TRBV13	TGTGCCAGCAGCGCGGGACTAGCGGGAGGTAACAATGAGCAGTTCTTC	CASSAGLAGGNNEQFF
TRBD2	-	TRBJ2-2	TRBV4-2	TGTGCCAGCAGCCAAGAAAGGTCCGGGACTACTCGCGGGGAGCTGTTTTTT	CASSQERSGTTRGELFF
TRBD2	-	TRBJ2-5	TRBV11-2	TGTGCCAGCAGCGGGCGGACTAGCGGGAATTGGGAGGAGACCCAGTACTTC	CASSGRTSGNWEETQYF
TRBD1	-	TRBJ1-6	TRBV7-8	TGTGCCAGCAGCTCGAGGTCGATTTCCGGGACAGGGATTAGGAATTCACCCCTCCACTTT	CASSSRSISGTGIRNSPLHF
TRBD2	-	TRBJ2-1	TRBV27	TGTGCCAGCAGAGAAAGCGGGACCTACAATGAGCAGTTCTTC	CASRESGTYNEQFF
TRBD1	-	TRBJ1-2	TRBV14	TGTGCCAGCAGCCGTACCCGGGACAGCTATGGCTACACCTTC	CASSRTRDSYGYTF
-	-	TRBJ2-5	TRBV5-4	TGTGCCAGCAGCTGGTCAGGACAAGAGACCCAGTACTTC	CASSWSGQETQYF
TRBD2	-	TRBJ2-1	TRBV9	TGTGCCAGCAGCGTACTAGCGGGAGGCAATGAGCAGTTCTTC	CASSVLAGGNEQFF
-	few	TRBJ1-3	TRBV18	TGTGCCAGCTCACCATCGGACAAGGCTCTGGCTGGAAACACCATATATTTT	CASSPSDKALAGNTIYF
TRBD2	-	TRBJ2-5	TRBV2	TGTGCCAGCAGTGTAGACGGGGGGGCGGAGACCCAGTACTTC	CASSVDGGAETQYF
-	-	TRBJ1-2	TRBV7-9	TGTGCCAGCAGCTTGCCTGCGACTTGGGGCTACACCTTC	CASSLPATWGYTF
TRBD2	-	TRBJ2-1	TRBV6-5	TGTGCCAGCAGTTACGCTCGCGGGAGGGCTAATGAGCAGTTCTTC	CASSYARGRANEQFF
-	once	TRBJ2-1	TRBV19	TGTGCCAGTAGTATAGATGCGTACAATGAGCAGTTCTTC	CASSIDAYNEQFF
-	-	TRBJ2-6	TRBV12-5	TGTGCTAGTGGTTTTGACATGATAAGCTCTGGGGCCAACGTCCTGACTTTC	CASGFDMISSGANVLTF
TRBD2	-	TRBJ2-1	TRBV27	TGTGCCAGCAGTGGACTAGCGGGAGGGTTTAGCGGGAATGAGCAGTTCTTC	CASSGLAGGFSGNEQFF
-	-	TRBJ2-1	TRBV4-3	TGCGCCAGCAGCTACGCGGGCAGCTCCTACAATGAGCAGTTCTTC	CASSYAGSSYNEQFF
TRBD1	once	TRBJ2-1	TRBV5-1	TGCGCCAGCAGCTTGACAGGGGGCATCAATGAGCAGTTCTTC	CASSLTGGINEQFF
-	-	TRBJ1-2	TRBV6-5	TGTGCCAGCAGTTACTCTCGCCAGGGTTCTAATGGCTACACCTTC	CASSYSRQGSNGYTF
-	-	TRBJ2-3	TRBV11-2	TGTGCCAGCAGCCCCAGAGGAGGGGGCGGAGGGTTGAGCACAGATACGCAGTATTTT	CASSPRGGGGGLSTDTQYF
TRBD1	-	TRBJ1-6	TRBV5-4	TGTGCCAGCAGCTTTAGGGGGCGCAAGGATTCACCCCTCCACTTT	CASSFRGRKDSPLHF
TRBD1	-	TRBJ1-2	TRBV7-2	TGTGCCAGCAGCTTAATGACAGGGGGCGGGGGCTACACCTTC	CASSLMTGGGGYTF
TRBD1	-	TRBJ2-3	TRBV27	TGTGCCAGCAGTTCTCCGGGACAGGTTGGGGATACGCAGTATTTT	CASSSPGQVGDTQYF
TRBD2	-	TRBJ2-7	TRBV5-6	TGTGCCAGCAGCTTGGCCGGGGGGACCTACGAGCAGTACTTC	CASSLAGGTYEQYF
-	-	TRBJ1-3	TRBV25-1	TGTGCCAGCAGGGCTCCAGGGGTTACTGGAAACACCATATATTTT	CASRAPGVTGNTIYF
TRBD2	few	TRBJ2-1	TRBV11-3	TGTGCCAGCAGCTTAGGGCTAGCGGGAGCGATGAACAATGAGCAGTTCTTC	CASSLGLAGAMNNEQFF
TRBD1	-	TRBJ1-1	TRBV7-9	TGTGCCAGCAGCTTCCGGCCGGGACAGGGAAGGAGAATGAACACTGAAGCTTTCTTT	CASSFRPGQGRRMNTEAFF
-	-	TRBJ2-2	TRBV5-1	TGCGCCAGCAGTGGAGACGCCTCGAACACCGGGGAGCTGTTTTTT	CASSGDASNTGELFF
-	-	TRBJ2-7	TRBV2	TGTGCCAGCAGGGCCTCAGACGAGCAGTACTTC	CASRASDEQYF
TRBD1	few	TRBJ2-3	TRBV2	TGTGCCAGCAGTGAAGGATGGGACAGGGTTTTTCGGGGTACGCAGTATTTT	CASSEGWDRVFRGTQYF
-	-	TRBJ1-1	TRBV4-3	TGCGCCAGCAGCCGAAGACGGGGGGGAAGGACTGAAGCTTTCTTT	CASSRRRGGRTEAFF
TRBD2	-	TRBJ2-5	TRBV5-4	TGTGCCAGCAGGAGTACGGGGGAGGGGGAGACCCAGTACTTC	CASRSTGEGETQYF
-	few	TRBJ2-1	TRBV30	TGTGCCTGGGGAACTCACGGGGGATACAATGAGCAGTTCTTC	CAWGTHGGYNEQFF
-	few	TRBJ1-5	TRBV6-6	TGTGCCAGCATCAGTGGCGCGAGGATCTCCAATCAGCCCCAGCATTTT	CASISGARISNQPQHF